This TCR beta chain was captured in a study of early T cells in non-severe SARS-CoV-2 infection. Comment on this clonotype: Its ends do not fully match the called genes, so a read error is possible.

Germline-derived CDR1 and CDR2 are SGHDT and YYEEEE. This CDR3 is 14 amino acids long. TCRdb re-called the 5' RACE reads through MiXCR, storing one row per CDR3 protein. Counted here are approximately 67,000 distinct CDR3 sequences, roughly 11% occurring once; the ten biggest clones make up 3% to 4%. This TCR came from an adult who was a healthcare worker with PCR-confirmed SARS-CoV-2 infection or an uninfected control (not recorded which). Source material: whole blood. The rearrangement uses TRBV5-6 and TRBJ2-7; no firm D call. CDR3 nucleotide sequence: TGTGTCAGCAGCTTTGTAGGTCTTTCCTACGAGCAGTACTTC. Protein sequence: CVSSFVGLSYEQYF. The variable domain in full, completed from reference TRBV5-6 and TRBJ2-7, reads DAGVTQSPTHLIKTRGQQVTLRCSPKSGHDTVSWYQQALGQGPQFIFQYYEEEERQRGNFPDRFSGHQFPNYSSELNVNALLLGDSALYLCVSSFVGLSYEQYFGPGTRLTVT.